These 31 T cell receptor beta chains were all obtained from the same sample, sequenced in a study of vaccination effects on CD4 cells after COVID-19. These receptors' targets are unknown. Here immunoSEQ multiplex PCR was the method, and the copy in TCRdb shows in-frame clones only, minus some. This sample carries more than 60,000 clones, 70% to 85% of them seen once, and the ten largest clones take around 2.4%. On approximately day 9 of culture, CD4+ T cells were separated out. All study participants received two doses of BNT162b2 or mRNA-1273 vaccine. The material was CD4+ T cells from PBMCs cultured without peptide, obtained after COVID-19 vaccination. The receptors originated from a human donor who received a COVID-19 vaccine.

This clone was recorded a few times. V gene TRBV4-1 combines with J gene TRBJ2-2; TRBD2 agrees at 15 bases. With 4 bases clipped from V and 1 base from J, the junction kept 13 bases outside the gene matches. The CDR3 length is 21 residues. In germline, CDR1 is MGHRA, CDR2 YSYEKL. CDR3 amino acids: CASSRGPLGTSGGLNTGELFF. The DNA of the CDR3 is TGCGCCAGCAGCCGCGGTCCCCTCGGGACTAGCGGGGGGTTGAACACCGGGGAGCTGTTTTTT.

The rearrangement links TRBV19 to TRBJ1-2; a weak D match, TRBD1 (5 bases). Germline V gives CDR1 LNHDA, CDR2 SQIVND (reference sequence). The CDR3 sequence is 13 residues long. Trimming removed 5 bases at V and 3 bases at J, with 10 bases between. Written as DNA, the CDR3 is TGTGCCAGTAGTCCCCCGGGGCACTATGGCTACACCTTC. It is translated as CASSPPGHYGYTF.

With respect to this clone: In the same sample, other DNA sequences code for this CDR3. CDR3: CASSGGGNQPQHF. CDR3 coding DNA: TGTGCCAGCAGTGGGGGGGGAAATCAGCCCCAGCATTTT. The V and J genes are TRBV2 and TRBJ1-5; D is possibly TRBD1 (5 bases). This CDR3 has 13 residues. Germline CDR1 and CDR2: SNHLY and FYNNEI. The V gene lost 4 bases and the J gene lost 4 bases, with 8 bases spanning the gap.

The V and J genes are TRBV5-5 and TRBJ2-7; 10 bases match TRBD1. The CDR3 has 16 amino acids. V lost 0 bases and J lost 7; bases outside the gene matches: 10. Germline CDR1 SGHKS, CDR2 YYEKEE (reference sequence). The CDR3 coding sequence is TGTGCCAGCAGCTTGGTGCCCGGGACAGGGGATAATGAGCAGTACGTC. Amino acid sequence: CASSLVPGTGDNEQYV.

The chain combines TRBV6-5 with TRBJ2-1; D unresolved. Trimming removed 1 base from V and 0 bases from J, with 7 bases in between. Germline V gene lookup returns CDR1 MNHEY and CDR2 SVGAGI. The CDR3 has 15 residues. The CDR3 coding sequence is TGTGCCAGCAGTTACTACCAGAGCTCCTACAATGAGCAGTTCTTC. Residues: CASSYYQSSYNEQFF.

The chain combines TRBV10-1 with TRBJ2-2, with D possibly TRBD2 on 6 matching bases. Germline-derived CDR1 and CDR2 are WNHNN and SYGVQD (reference sequence). This CDR3 region has 14 residues. Trimming cost V 0 bases and J 5 bases, with 7 bases left between them. The CDR3 region is CASSESLATGELFF. DNA for the CDR3: TGCGCCAGCAGTGAGTCGCTAGCGACCGGGGAGCTGTTTTTT.

This chain uses TRBV7-2 with TRBJ1-1; no reliable D call. V lost 2 bases, J lost 0 bases, and 7 bases lay in between. Germline loops: CDR1 SGHTA, CDR2 FQGNSA. There are 14 residues in the CDR3. CDR3 in amino acids: CASSLSHLNTEAFF. The CDR3 nucleotides read TGTGCCAGCAGCTTAAGTCACCTGAACACTGAAGCTTTCTTT. Full variable domain (outside the CDR3, taken from reference TRBV7-2 and TRBJ1-1): GAGVSQSPSNKVTEKGKDVELRCDPISGHTALYWYRQSLGQGLEFLIYFQGNSAPDKSGLPSDRFSAERTGGSVSTLTIQRTQQEDSAVYLCASSLSHLNTEAFFGQGTRLTVV.

The chain employs TRBV7-2 and TRBJ1-6, with D maybe TRBD1 (5 bases). The CDR3 covers 14 residues. Germline assignment: CDR1 SGHTA and CDR2 FQGNSA. The germline V and J ends were trimmed by 5 bases and 4 bases, with 9 bases remaining between them. Here the CDR3 reads CASSTRQYNSPLHF. CDR3 sequence (DNA): TGTGCCAGCAGCACCCGACAGTATAATTCACCCCTCCACTTT.

This rearrangement joins TRBV9 to TRBJ2-6; 9 nucleotides agree with TRBD2. J was trimmed by 2 bases and V by 4 bases; bases with no gene match: 4. CDR1 is SGDLS and CDR2 is YYNGEE in the germline V gene. This CDR3 is 16 amino acids long. CDR3 in amino acids: CASSTGLAAGANVLTF. DNA of the CDR3: TGTGCCAGCAGCACGGGACTAGCCGCTGGGGCCAACGTCCTGACTTTC. Full variable domain (rest looked up from reference TRBV9 and TRBJ2-6): DSGVTQTPKHLITATGQRVTLRCSPRSGDLSVYWYQQSLDQGLQFLIQYYNGEERAKGNILERFSAQQFPDLHSELNLSSLELGDSALYFCASSTGLAAGANVLTFGAGSRLTVL.

V is TRBV6-5 and J is TRBJ2-2, with D perhaps TRBD1 (6 bases). The V gene's germline CDR1 is MNHEY and CDR2 SVGAGI. The CDR3 sequence is 14 residues long. V dropped 8 bases and J dropped 2 bases, with 12 bases sitting between them. The CDR3 nucleotides are TGTGCCAGCGATCCCAGGGGTAACACCGGGGAGCTGTTTTTT. Translated, it gives CASDPRGNTGELFF.

This clone appeared a single time. The chain couples TRBV5-5 to TRBJ2-1; 7 positions agree with TRBD1. CDR1 is SGHKS and CDR2 is YYEKEE in the germline V gene (reference sequence). The CDR3 has 12 amino acids. The junction had 8 bases not matched to a gene; V was cut back by 3 bases and J by 14 bases. The CDR3 nucleotides are TGTGCCAGCAGCTCACAGGGGCCTTTCGAGTTCTTC. It yields the protein CASSSQGPFEFF.

The rearrangement uses TRBV2 and TRBJ1-2; D gene uncertain. V lost 3 bases and J 8 bases, leaving 13 bases between the germline ends. This CDR3 has 13 amino acids. Germline V lookup: CDR1 SNHLY, CDR2 FYNNEI. This CDR3 is CASSDGEDRGYTF. For the CDR3, the DNA is TGTGCCAGCAGTGATGGGGAGGATCGCGGCTACACCTTC.

The chain recombines TRBV5-1 with TRBJ2-3; D is unclear. Germline CDR1 SGHRS, CDR2 YFSETQ. With 4 bases removed from V and 5 bases from J, the gap between germline ends came to 11 bases. The CDR3 runs to 13 residues. Here the CDR3 DNA reads TGCGCCAGCAGCCCAAGGGTGGGAGATACGCAGTATTTT. Translated, it gives CASSPRVGDTQYF.

The CDR3 spells CASSWDTGLNTEAFF. Here the CDR3 DNA reads TGCGCCAGCAGCTGGGACACCGGTCTGAACACTGAAGCTTTCTTT. This chain joins TRBV5-1 and TRBJ1-1; possibly TRBD1 for D (6 bases). This CDR3 spans 15 amino acids. Per germline, CDR1 SGHRS and CDR2 YFSETQ. Trimming left V 3 bases short and J 0 bases short, with 12 bases between.

The V call is TRBV27, the J call TRBJ1-6, with D possibly TRBD1 on 5 matching bases. Trimming cost V 0 bases and J 9 bases, with 21 bases left between them. Germline CDR1 and CDR2: MNHEY and SMNVEV (reference sequence). This CDR3 is built from 18 residues. The CDR3: CASSLSVWSSGRGSPLHF. The CDR3 DNA reads TGTGCCAGCAGTTTATCCGTTTGGTCGTCAGGGAGGGGTTCACCCCTCCACTTT.

The table lists this clone with a few counts. The genes are TRBV5-1 and TRBJ2-4, with D maybe TRBD2 (5 bases). Trimming took off 0 bases at V and 1 base at J, with 11 bases between the two ends. The germline V gene encodes CDR1 SGHRS and CDR2 YFSETQ. CDR3 length: 16 amino acids. Here the CDR3 DNA reads TGCGCCAGCAGCTTGGTCATCGGCGGGGCCAAAAACATTCAGTACTTC. Translation gives CASSLVIGGAKNIQYF.

The gene calls are TRBV30 and TRBJ1-5; D call uncertain. The CDR3 totals 15 residues. Germline loops: CDR1 GTSNPN, CDR2 SVGIG (reference sequence). V gave up 1 base and J gave up 1 base, with 11 bases separating them. The DNA for the CDR3 is TGTGCCTGGAGTGCTCAGACTGGCAGCAATCAGCCCCAGCATTTT. Translation gives CAWSAQTGSNQPQHF.

The genes are TRBV5-8 and TRBJ2-2; D may be TRBD1 (6 bases). Trimming removed 3 bases from V and 1 base from J, with 7 bases in between. The CDR3 has 14 residues. CDR1 and CDR2 (germline): SGHTS, YDEGEE. In DNA, the CDR3 is TGTGCCAGCAGCTCGGGACAGAACACCGGGGAGCTGTTTTTT. It specifies CASSSGQNTGELFF.

The chain joins TRBV9 to TRBJ2-5; 7 bases agree with TRBD2. The CDR3 covers 16 residues. Trimming cost V 0 bases and J 2 bases; bases outside gene matches: 7. Germline V gene data show CDR1 as SGDLS and CDR2 as YYNGEE. This CDR3 reads CASSVGEAGKQETQYF. The DNA for the CDR3 is TGTGCCAGCAGCGTAGGAGAAGCGGGGAAACAAGAGACCCAGTACTTC.

V gene TRBV7-2 combines with J gene TRBJ2-1, with D uncertain. The germline V gene has CDR1 SGHTA and CDR2 FQGNSA. V lost 1 base to trimming and J lost 5 bases, with 12 bases between them. The CDR3 loop spans 15 amino acids. CDR3 bases: TGTGCCAGCAGCTTAGTTCTGTCGGGTAACAATGAGCAGTTCTTC. It translates to CASSLVLSGNNEQFF.

CDR3 bases: TGTGCCAGCAGCGTGGCGGGGTACGAGCAGTACGTC. This gives the protein CASSVAGYEQYV. The chain uses TRBV6-5 and TRBJ2-7; tentative D call: TRBD2 (6 bases). The V gene's germline CDR1 is MNHEY and CDR2 SVGAGI. The CDR3 covers 12 residues. V lost 6 bases and J 4 bases, leaving 10 bases between the germline ends.

For the CDR3, the DNA is TGTGCCAGCAGCTCCCCCGGGGCTAGCGGGGGTCATGAGCAGTTCTTC. This gives the protein CASSSPGASGGHEQFF. The chain carries TRBV28 and TRBJ2-1; 10 bases map to TRBD2. V lost 6 bases to trimming and J lost 8 bases; unmatched junction nucleotides: 13. The CDR3 sequence is 16 residues long. Per germline, CDR1 MDHEN and CDR2 SYDVKM.

The V and J genes are TRBV7-8 and TRBJ1-2; the D is unclear. Germline values: CDR1 SGHVS, CDR2 FQNEAQ. Trimming cost V 1 base and J 5 bases, with 11 bases left between them. The CDR3 covers 14 residues. The CDR3: CASSLGWSGYGYTF. The CDR3 region has the DNA TGTGCCAGCAGCTTAGGGTGGTCCGGGTATGGCTACACCTTC.

This chain connects TRBV5-1 to TRBJ1-4; a possible D gene is TRBD1 (5 bases). The CDR3 loop spans 16 amino acids. Looked up from germline, CDR1 is SGHRS and CDR2 is YFSETQ. V was shortened by 2 bases and J by 3 bases, with 14 bases between the two germline ends. The CDR3 protein is CASSFPSGTANEKLFF. The CDR3 DNA reads TGCGCCAGCAGCTTCCCGTCCGGGACGGCTAATGAAAAACTGTTTTTT.

This chain connects TRBV27 to TRBJ1-2; TRBD1 matches at 8 bases. V trimming: 0 bases; J trimming: 4 bases; junction bases outside the gene matches: 1. Germline V lookup: CDR1 MNHEY, CDR2 SMNVEV (reference sequence). The CDR3 is 14 amino acids. The CDR3 loop reads CASSLSRGLYGYTF. The CDR3 nucleotides read TGTGCCAGCAGTTTATCCAGGGGGCTCTATGGCTACACCTTC.

V and J are TRBV29-1 and TRBJ2-7; 10 bases are shared with TRBD2. V gave up 7 bases and J gave up 7 bases; unmatched junction bases: 7. Germline CDR1 and CDR2: SQVTM and ANQGSEA. The CDR3 contains 12 residues. DNA for the CDR3: TGCAGCGCCAGGACTAGCGGTGGGGAGCAGTACGTC. Residues: CSARTSGGEQYV.

The table lists this clone with a count of one. The chain is built from TRBV19 and TRBJ1-1, with D hard to call. V lost 6 bases to trimming and J lost 0 bases, with 8 bases between them. Germline CDR1 and CDR2: LNHDA and SQIVND (reference sequence). The length of the CDR3 is 13 residues. The CDR3 is CASRRRLNTEAFF. The CDR3 bases are TGTGCCAGTAGGCGGAGATTGAACACTGAAGCTTTCTTT.

The chain has TRBV28 and TRBJ2-7; D not certain. Germline V gives CDR1 MDHEN, CDR2 SYDVKM. Trimming removed 6 bases from V and 2 bases from J, with 11 bases in between. CDR3 length: 13 residues. CDR3: CASSPRSTYEQYV. As DNA, the CDR3 is TGTGCCAGCAGCCCAAGATCCACCTACGAGCAGTACGTC.

The V and J genes are TRBV11-2 and TRBJ1-2; 7 nucleotides agree with TRBD1. Germline CDR1 is SGHAT and CDR2 is FQNNGV. CDR3 length: 14 residues. Trimming cost V 4 bases and J 5 bases; bases outside gene matches: 7. The CDR3 DNA follows: TGTGCCAGCAGCTACTCGCCGACAGGGTATGGCTACACCTTC. Amino acids: CASSYSPTGYGYTF.

This sequence joins TRBV10-3 and TRBJ2-1; 8 bases map to TRBD2. After removal of 4 bases from V and 4 bases from J, the junction contained 3 bases not matched to a gene. Germline V lookup: CDR1 ENHRY, CDR2 SYGVKD. This CDR3 has 14 residues. The CDR3 here is CAISGSGEYNEQFF. CDR3 nucleotides: TGTGCCATCAGTGGTAGCGGGGAATACAATGAGCAGTTCTTC.

This clone has only a few counts. The rearrangement joins TRBV2 to TRBJ1-1, with a weak D call TRBD1 (6 bases). CDR1 and CDR2 from the germline V gene are SNHLY and FYNNEI. The CDR3 covers 14 residues. With 7 bases removed from V and 0 bases from J, the gap between germline ends came to 12 bases. CDR3: CASKQGLMNTEAFF. CDR3 sequence (DNA): TGTGCCAGCAAACAGGGCCTAATGAACACTGAAGCTTTCTTT.